This T cell receptor beta chain was captured in a study of shared clonotypes between healthy human individuals. Findings and caveats of the study: Sequencing depth was predicted to influence how clonotypes are shared among donors.

The data were produced by immunoSEQ multiplex PCR, yet TCRdb's version contains in-frame clones alone and is incomplete. Among some 450,000 clones listed, roughly three quarters were seen once. Of note for this clone: The antigen is unknown.

V was pared by 1 base and J by 2 bases, with 15 bases between. Germline-derived CDR1 and CDR2 are LNHDA and SQIVND (reference sequence). The CDR3 extends over 17 amino acids. The donors were adults (healthy and HIV-negative) with no recent acute infections or vaccinations. Genomic DNA of unsorted samples came from around 84 million PBMCs. The sample taken for sequencing was PBMCs. The source is a woman in her thirties or forties in good health. Some clones in this sample may be carry-over from other donors' samples. V is TRBV19 and J is TRBJ1-5; D is unresolved. DNA of the CDR3: TGTGCCAGTAGTATAGCCCCGGATTTTGTGGGCAATCAGCCCCAGCATTTT. Protein sequence: CASSIAPDFVGNQPQHF. The variable domain in full, completed from reference TRBV19 and TRBJ1-5, reads DGGITQSPKYLFRKEGQNVTLSCEQNLNHDAMYWYRQDPGQGLRLIYYSQIVNDFQKGDIAEGYSVSREKKESFPLTVTSAQKNPTAFYLCASSIAPDFVGNQPQHFGDGTRLSIL.